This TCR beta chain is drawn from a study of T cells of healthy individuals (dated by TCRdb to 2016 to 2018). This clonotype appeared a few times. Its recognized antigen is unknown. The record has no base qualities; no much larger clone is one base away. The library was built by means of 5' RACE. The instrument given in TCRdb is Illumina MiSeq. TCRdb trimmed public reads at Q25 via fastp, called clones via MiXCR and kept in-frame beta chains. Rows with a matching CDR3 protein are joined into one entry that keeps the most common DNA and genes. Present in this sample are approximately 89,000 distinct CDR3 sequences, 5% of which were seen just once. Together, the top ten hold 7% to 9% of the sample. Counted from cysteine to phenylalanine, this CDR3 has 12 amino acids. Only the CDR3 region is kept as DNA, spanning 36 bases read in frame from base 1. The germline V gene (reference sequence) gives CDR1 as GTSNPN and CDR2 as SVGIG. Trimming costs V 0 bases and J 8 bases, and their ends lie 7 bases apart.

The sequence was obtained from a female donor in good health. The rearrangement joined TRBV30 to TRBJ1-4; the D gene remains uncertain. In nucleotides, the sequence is TGTGCCTGGAGTGTACGAGAAGAAAAACTGTTTTTT. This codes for CAWSVREEKLFF.